This T cell receptor (beta chain) was retrieved from a study of beta chain features in type 1 diabetes. General observations from the study: The analysis here could not establish whether HLA type shapes TCRB rearrangement.

Isolated RNA was reverse transcribed in full, so expressed TCRB transcripts were sequenced. The protocol was immunoSEQ multiplex PCR, while the TCRdb copy is restricted to in-frame clones and leaves out a portion. The sample has approximately 150,000 clones; roughly 10% are singletons. With regard to this clone: Its specificity is not known.

The specimen sequenced was central memory CD4+ T cells from blood. The TCR sequence derives from a middle-aged woman in good health.

DNA for the CDR3: TGTGCCAGCAGCTTAGCGCCAGGTGGGACTGAAGCTTTCTTT. It encodes CASSLAPGGTEAFF. This sequence joins TRBV7-2 and TRBJ1-1; no clear D gene. Per germline, CDR1 SGHTA and CDR2 FQGNSA. V lost 0 bases, J lost 5 bases, and 10 bases lay in between. The CDR3 is 14 amino acids.